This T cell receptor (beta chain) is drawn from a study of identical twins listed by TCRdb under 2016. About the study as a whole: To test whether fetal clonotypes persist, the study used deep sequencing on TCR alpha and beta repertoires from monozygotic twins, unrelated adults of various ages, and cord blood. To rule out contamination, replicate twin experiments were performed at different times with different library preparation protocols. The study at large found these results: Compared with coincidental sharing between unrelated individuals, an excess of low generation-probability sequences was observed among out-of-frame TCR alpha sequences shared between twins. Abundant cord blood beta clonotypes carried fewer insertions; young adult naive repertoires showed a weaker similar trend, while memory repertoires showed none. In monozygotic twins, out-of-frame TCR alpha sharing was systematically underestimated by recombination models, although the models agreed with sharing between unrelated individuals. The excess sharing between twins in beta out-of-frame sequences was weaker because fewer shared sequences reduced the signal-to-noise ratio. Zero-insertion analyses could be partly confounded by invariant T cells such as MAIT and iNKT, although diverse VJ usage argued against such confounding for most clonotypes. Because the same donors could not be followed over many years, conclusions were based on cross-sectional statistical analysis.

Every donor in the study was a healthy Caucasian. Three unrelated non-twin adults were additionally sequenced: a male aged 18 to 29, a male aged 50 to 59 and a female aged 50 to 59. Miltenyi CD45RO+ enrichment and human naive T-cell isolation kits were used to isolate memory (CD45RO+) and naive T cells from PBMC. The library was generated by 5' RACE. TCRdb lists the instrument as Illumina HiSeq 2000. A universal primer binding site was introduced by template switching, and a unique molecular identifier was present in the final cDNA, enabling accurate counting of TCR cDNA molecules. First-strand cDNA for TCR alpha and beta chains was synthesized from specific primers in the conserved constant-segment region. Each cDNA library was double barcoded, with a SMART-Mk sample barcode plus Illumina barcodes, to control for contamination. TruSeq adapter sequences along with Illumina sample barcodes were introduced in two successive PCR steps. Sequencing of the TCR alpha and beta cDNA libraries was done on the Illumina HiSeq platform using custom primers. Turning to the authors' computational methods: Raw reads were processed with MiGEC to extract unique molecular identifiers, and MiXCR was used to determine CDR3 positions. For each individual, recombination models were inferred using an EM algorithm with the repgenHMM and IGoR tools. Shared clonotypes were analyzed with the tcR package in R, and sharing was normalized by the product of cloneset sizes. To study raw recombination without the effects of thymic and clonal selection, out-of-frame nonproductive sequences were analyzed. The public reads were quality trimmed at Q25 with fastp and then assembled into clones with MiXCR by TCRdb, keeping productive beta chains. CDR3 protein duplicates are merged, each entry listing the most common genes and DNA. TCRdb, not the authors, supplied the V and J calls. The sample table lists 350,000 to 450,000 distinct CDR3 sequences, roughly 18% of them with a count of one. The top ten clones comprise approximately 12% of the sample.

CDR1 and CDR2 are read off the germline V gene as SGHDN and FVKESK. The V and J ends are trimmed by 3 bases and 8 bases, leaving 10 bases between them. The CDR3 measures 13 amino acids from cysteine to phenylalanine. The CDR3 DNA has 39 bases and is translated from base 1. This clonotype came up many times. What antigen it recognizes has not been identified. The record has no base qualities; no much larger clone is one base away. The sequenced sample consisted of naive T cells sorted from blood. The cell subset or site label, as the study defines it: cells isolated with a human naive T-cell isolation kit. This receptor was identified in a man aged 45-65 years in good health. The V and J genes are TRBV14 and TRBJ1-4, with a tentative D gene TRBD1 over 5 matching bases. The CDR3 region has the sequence CASSQGLREKLFF. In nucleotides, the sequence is TGTGCCAGCAGCCAGGGGCTTCGCGAAAAACTGTTTTTT.